Shown below are 23 T cell receptor beta chains from a single sample sequenced in a study of beta chain features in type 1 diabetes. Study conclusions and caveats: The study found moderately but significantly shorter TCRB CDR3s in all four CD4+ subsets of Type 1 diabetes patients.

For these TCRs, the target antigens are not known. Expressed TCRB transcripts were sequenced because the entire RNA isolate underwent reverse transcription. The method was immunoSEQ multiplex PCR; TCRdb's version includes in-frame clones alone and lacks a portion of them. Of hundreds of thousands of clones in the sample, around an eighth are singletons; the top ten hold approximately 0.02%. Input material: naive CD4+ T cells from blood. These receptors were taken from a man between 18 and 35 years old with type 1 diabetes.

This rearrangement joins TRBV6-5 to TRBJ2-2, with 7 nucleotides matching TRBD1. Trimming cost V 7 bases and J 7 bases; bases outside gene matches: 12. The germline V gene has CDR1 MNHEY and CDR2 SVGAGI. The CDR3 contains 15 residues. Here the CDR3 reads CASTPRTGLIGELFF. For the CDR3, the DNA is TGTGCCAGCACACCTCGGACAGGTTTAATCGGGGAGCTGTTTTTT.

In this sample, this clone turned up a few times. The chain employs TRBV28 and TRBJ2-3, with unresolved D. The CDR3 sequence is 12 residues long. Germline loops: CDR1 MDHEN, CDR2 SYDVKM. V gave up 6 bases and J gave up 6 bases, with 10 bases separating them. The CDR3 loop is CASRPSWDTQYF. The CDR3, as DNA: TGTGCCAGCAGACCCTCGTGGGATACGCAGTATTTT.

This clone was detected a few times. The chain has TRBV19 and TRBJ2-3; 9 nucleotides align to TRBD1. Germline trimming cut 6 bases from V and 2 bases from J; bases unmatched to any gene: 9. Germline loops: CDR1 LNHDA, CDR2 SQIVND (reference sequence). The CDR3 runs 16 residues. The CDR3 DNA reads TGTGCCAGTAGCCGACAGGGGGTTGGTACCACAGATACGCAGTATTTT. Protein sequence: CASSRQGVGTTDTQYF.

This clone was seen only a few times. The V and J genes are TRBV30 and TRBJ2-1; D call uncertain. The CDR3 is 12 amino acids. Germline CDR1 and CDR2: GTSNPN and SVGIG (reference sequence). Trimming shortened V by 8 bases and J by 4 bases, and 12 bases separated the two germline ends. CDR3 DNA: TGTGCCGGGATGACACTTTACAATGAGCAGTTCTTC. Translating it yields CAGMTLYNEQFF.

The rearrangement joins TRBV29-1 to TRBJ2-4, with D possibly TRBD1 on 6 matching bases. Germline V gives CDR1 SQVTM, CDR2 ANQGSEA. V was pared by 8 bases and J by 5 bases, with 10 bases between. The CDR3 extends over 11 amino acids. The CDR3 here is CSTWTENIQYF. DNA of the CDR3: TGCAGCACTTGGACAGAAAACATTCAGTACTTC. Full variable domain (rest looked up from reference TRBV29-1 and TRBJ2-4): SAVISQKPSRDICQRGTSLTIQCQVDSQVTMMFWYRQQPGQSLTLIATANQGSEATYESGFVIDKFPISRPNLTFSTLTVSNMSPEDSSIYLCSTWTENIQYFGAGTRLSVL.

This rearrangement joins TRBV28 to TRBJ1-5; 7 bases match TRBD1. Germline CDR1 MDHEN, CDR2 SYDVKM. The V gene end was trimmed by 10 bases and the J gene end by 3 bases; junction bases not matched to a gene: 3. CDR3 length equals 12 residues. The CDR3 region has the DNA TGTGCCACCGAGGGGGCCAATCAGCCCCAGCATTTT. Translation: CATEGANQPQHF.

This clone was observed a few times. The chain combines TRBV2 with TRBJ2-7, with 8 bases fitting TRBD1. Germline V gene data show CDR1 as SNHLY and CDR2 as FYNNEI. This CDR3 contains 15 residues. J was trimmed by 0 bases and V by 5 bases; bases with no gene match: 6. The CDR3 region has the DNA TGTGCCAGCAGTAGGACAGGGTCGAACTCCTACGAGCAGTACTTC. It specifies CASSRTGSNSYEQYF.

The rearrangement joins TRBV29-1 to TRBJ2-1; 8 bases are a match to TRBD1. Germline assignment: CDR1 SQVTM and CDR2 ANQGSEA. The CDR3 length is 15 residues. V was clipped by 6 bases and J by 9 bases; unmatched bases: 16. CDR3 nucleotide sequence: TGCAGCGTCCCAGGGCAGGGGGCCATGGGTGGTGAGCAGTTCTTC. It translates to CSVPGQGAMGGEQFF.

The chain carries TRBV19 and TRBJ1-5; TRBD1 might be the D (5 bases). The CDR3 consists of 14 residues. CDR1 is LNHDA and CDR2 is SQIVND in the germline V gene (reference sequence). The ends were cut back, 9 bases at V and 3 bases at J, with 15 bases in the middle. The CDR3 spells CASSTGRINQPQHF. The CDR3 DNA reads TGTGCCAGCTCCACAGGCAGGATCAATCAGCCCCAGCATTTT.

The V call is TRBV18, the J call TRBJ1-6, with 9 nucleotides matching TRBD1. CDR3 length: 16 amino acids. Germline CDR1 and CDR2: KGHSH and LQKENI. V lost 2 bases, J lost 8 bases, and 7 bases stayed unmatched. The CDR3 DNA follows: TGTGCCAGCTCACCAACCGGACAGGGGAGTCATTCACCCCTCCACTTT. This codes for CASSPTGQGSHSPLHF.

The chain combines TRBV28 with TRBJ2-5; no clear D gene. This CDR3 is 13 amino acids long. The germline CDR1 and CDR2 sequences are MDHEN and SYDVKM. Deletions cut 4 bases from V and 4 bases from J, with 10 bases between. The CDR3 sequence: CASSSTVSETQYF. CDR3 DNA: TGTGCCAGCAGTTCAACAGTTTCAGAGACCCAGTACTTC.

This clone was observed a handful of times. The chain links TRBV25-1 to TRBJ2-7, with a tentative D call TRBD1 (5 bases). Germline CDR1 reads MGHDK; CDR2 reads SYGVNS. V gave up 2 bases and J gave up 5 bases, with 16 bases separating them. This CDR3 has 15 residues. The CDR3 DNA reads TGTGCCAGCAGTGAAACAGGTCGGCAGGACGACGAGCAGTACTTC. Its protein is CASSETGRQDDEQYF.

The rearrangement uses TRBV19 and TRBJ1-5, with 7 bases matching TRBD1. Trimming at V came to 3 bases and at J to 7 bases, leaving 6 bases not matched to a gene. The CDR3 is made up of 14 amino acids. The V gene's germline CDR1 is LNHDA and CDR2 SQIVND (reference sequence). The CDR3 bases are TGTGCCAGTAGTATTACAGGGGCAGGCCAGCCCCAGCATTTT. This sequence encodes CASSITGAGQPQHF.

The CDR3 DNA sequence: TGTGCCAGCAGCAAGCCCACAGGGGGTACCTACGAGCAGTACTTC. This codes for CASSKPTGGTYEQYF. The rearrangement links TRBV5-4 to TRBJ2-7, with 8 positions matching TRBD1. The germline CDR1 and CDR2 sequences are SGHNT and YYREEE (reference sequence). The CDR3 runs 15 residues. The trim removed 4 bases at V and 2 bases at J, leaving 8 bases unmatched.

The genes are TRBV4-1 and TRBJ2-7, with D unclear. The length of the CDR3 is 15 residues. V was pared by 2 bases and J by 4 bases, with 15 bases between. CDR1 is MGHRA and CDR2 is YSYEKL in the germline V gene. The DNA of the CDR3 is TGCGCCAGCAGCCAATATGGGGATAAAGAATACGAGCAGTACTTC. Its translation is CASSQYGDKEYEQYF.

This clone has at least ten counts. This rearrangement joins TRBV30 to TRBJ1-2; D is ambiguous. Germline loops: CDR1 GTSNPN, CDR2 SVGIG (reference sequence). V dropped 2 bases and J dropped 2 bases, with 6 bases sitting between them. CDR3 size: 12 residues. CDR3 residues: CAWSNGNYGYTF. Written as DNA, the CDR3 is TGTGCCTGGAGTAACGGGAACTATGGCTACACCTTC.

The chain joins TRBV4-1 to TRBJ2-1, with D possibly TRBD1 on 6 matching bases. Germline V gene sequence: CDR1 MGHRA, CDR2 YSYEKL. The V end was cut by 1 base, the J end by 0 bases, with 7 bases between. The CDR3 runs 15 residues. CDR3 nucleotides: TGCGCCAGCAGCCAAGGGACAGCCTCCTACAATGAGCAGTTCTTC. This translates into CASSQGTASYNEQFF.

The chain joins TRBV25-1 to TRBJ1-1; 7 bases align to TRBD1. The V gene end was trimmed by 7 bases and the J gene end by 8 bases; junction bases not matched to a gene: 4. The CDR3 is 11 amino acids. CDR1 and CDR2 (germline): MGHDK, SYGVNS. DNA for the CDR3: TGTGCCAGCATTGGACAGGAGGAAGCTTTCTTT. This gives the protein CASIGQEEAFF.

In its sample, this clone was seen a few times. This rearrangement joins TRBV6-6 to TRBJ2-2, with a tentative D call TRBD1 (5 bases). CDR1 is MNHNY and CDR2 is SVGAGI in the germline V gene (reference sequence). Trimming stripped 0 bases from V and 4 bases from J, with 9 bases between. The length of the CDR3 is 15 residues. CDR3 nucleotides: TGTGCCAGCAGTTACTCGACAGTTCTCACCGGGGAGCTGTTTTTT. It is translated as CASSYSTVLTGELFF.

This clone was found a few times. This CDR3 is CAISESPSGESDTQYF. The CDR3 region has the DNA TGTGCCATCAGTGAGTCGCCTAGCGGGGAGTCAGATACGCAGTATTTT. The chain carries TRBV10-3 and TRBJ2-3; 9 bases match TRBD2. Germline loops: CDR1 ENHRY, CDR2 SYGVKD. CDR3 length: 16 residues. With V trimmed by 0 bases and J by 4 bases, 5 bases remained unmatched.

This clone has just a few counts. The chain is built from TRBV18 and TRBJ2-5, with 8 bases identical to TRBD2. The CDR3 is 13 amino acids. CDR1 is KGHSH, CDR2 LQKENI, per germline. J was trimmed by 4 bases and V by 6 bases; bases with no gene match: 4. The CDR3: CASSSGAAETQYF. The CDR3 bases are TGTGCCAGCTCTAGCGGGGCGGCAGAGACCCAGTACTTC.

The CDR3 DNA sequence: TGCGCCAGCAATCAGGGGACACTCTCCTACGAGCAGTACTTC. It encodes CASNQGTLSYEQYF. This rearrangement joins TRBV5-1 to TRBJ2-7; tentative D call: TRBD1 (6 bases). With 6 bases removed from V and 0 bases from J, the gap between germline ends came to 13 bases. The germline CDR1 and CDR2 sequences are SGHRS and YFSETQ. This CDR3 is built from 14 residues.

This clone was counted between two and nine times. The chain has TRBV10-3 and TRBJ2-3, with 7 bases fitting TRBD1. The CDR3 runs to 14 residues. Losses at the gene ends were 6 bases for V and 0 bases for J; bases not matched to a gene: 3. In germline, CDR1 is ENHRY, CDR2 SYGVKD. CDR3 DNA sequence: TGTGCCATCAGGACAGGGAGAAGCACAGATACGCAGTATTTT. Translated, it gives CAIRTGRSTDTQYF.